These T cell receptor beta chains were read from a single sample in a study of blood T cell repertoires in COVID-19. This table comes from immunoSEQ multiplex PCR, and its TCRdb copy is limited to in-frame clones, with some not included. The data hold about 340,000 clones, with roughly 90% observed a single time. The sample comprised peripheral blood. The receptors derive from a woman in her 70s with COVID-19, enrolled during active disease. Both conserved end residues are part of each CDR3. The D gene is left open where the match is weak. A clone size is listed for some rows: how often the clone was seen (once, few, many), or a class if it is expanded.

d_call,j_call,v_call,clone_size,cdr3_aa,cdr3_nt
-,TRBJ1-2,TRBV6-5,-,CASSYDSKHYGYTF,TGTGCCAGCAGTTACGACAGTAAACACTATGGCTACACCTTC
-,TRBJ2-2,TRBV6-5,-,CASSYPGFGGELFF,TGTGCCAGCAGTTATCCCGGGTTTGGCGGAGAGCTGTTTTTT
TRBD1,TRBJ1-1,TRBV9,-,CASSVGGGGGTEAFF,TGTGCCAGCAGCGTAGGAGGGGGCGGTGGCACTGAAGCTTTCTTT
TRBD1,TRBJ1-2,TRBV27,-,CASSPSLDRVGNYGYTF,TGTGCCAGCAGTCCTAGTTTGGACAGGGTGGGTAACTATGGCTACACCTTC
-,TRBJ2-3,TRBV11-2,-,CASSLLSDTQYF,TGTGCCAGCAGCTTACTATCAGATACGCAGTATTTT
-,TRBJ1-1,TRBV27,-,CASSKSGSNTEAFF,TGTGCCAGCAGTAAGTCCGGGTCAAACACTGAAGCTTTCTTT
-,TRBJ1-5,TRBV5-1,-,CASSSQGGDQPQHF,TGCGCCAGCAGCTCACAGGGTGGGGATCAGCCCCAGCATTTT
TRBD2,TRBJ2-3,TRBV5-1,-,CASSLAAGGPLKAQYF,TGCGCCAGCAGCTTGGCAGCGGGGGGGCCGCTTAAAGCGCAGTATTTT
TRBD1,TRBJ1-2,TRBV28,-,CASRSPGQAYGYTF,TGTGCCAGCAGGAGCCCGGGACAGGCTTATGGCTACACCTTC
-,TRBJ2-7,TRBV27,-,CASGSSYEQYF,TGTGCCAGCGGTTCATCCTACGAGCAGTACTTC
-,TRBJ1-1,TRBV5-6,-,CASTLRGATEAFF,TGTGCCAGCACCTTAAGAGGTGCCACTGAAGCTTTCTTT
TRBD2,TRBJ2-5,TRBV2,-,CASSLGLAGGQETQYF,TGTGCCAGCAGTCTCGGACTAGCGGGGGGTCAAGAGACCCAGTACTTC
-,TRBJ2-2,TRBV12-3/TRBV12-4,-,CASSLFAGELFF,TGTGCCAGCAGTTTGTTCGCCGGGGAGCTGTTTTTT
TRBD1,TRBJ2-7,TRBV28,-,CASSELDTGDGQYF,TGTGCCAGCAGCGAGCTAGATACAGGGGACGGGCAGTACTTC
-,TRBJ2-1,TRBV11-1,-,CASSRRSYNEQFF,TGTGCCAGCAGTCGCCGGTCCTACAATGAGCAGTTCTTC
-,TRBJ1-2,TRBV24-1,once,CATSSSETNYGYTF,TGTGCCACCTCATCTAGTGAGACTAACTATGGCTACACCTTC
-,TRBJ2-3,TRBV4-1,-,CASSRSRPGQQPGADTQYF,TGCGCCAGCAGCCGGAGCCGTCCGGGACAACAGCCAGGGGCAGATACGCAGTATTTT
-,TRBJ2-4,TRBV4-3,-,CASSQDLEGARVTAKNIQYF,TGCGCCAGCAGCCAAGATCTGGAGGGGGCGAGGGTTACGGCCAAAAACATTCAGTACTTC
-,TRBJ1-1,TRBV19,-,CASNKNTEAFF,TGTGCCAGTAACAAGAACACTGAAGCTTTCTTT
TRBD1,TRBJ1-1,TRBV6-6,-,CASSATGDGNTEAFF,TGTGCCAGCAGTGCGACAGGGGACGGTAACACTGAAGCTTTCTTT
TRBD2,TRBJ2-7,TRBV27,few,CASRAGGLTYEQYF,TGTGCCAGCAGGGCGGGGGGGCTGACCTACGAGCAGTACTTC
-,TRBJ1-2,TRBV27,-,CASTPGTAGGGYTF,TGTGCCAGCACCCCCGGGACCGCGGGGGGTGGCTACACCTTC
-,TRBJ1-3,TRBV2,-,CASSEEGTGNTIYF,TGTGCCAGCAGTGAAGAGGGGACTGGAAACACCATATATTTT
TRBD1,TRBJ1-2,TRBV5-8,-,CASSPGQVTNYGYTF,TGTGCCAGCAGCCCGGGACAGGTGACTAACTATGGCTACACCTTC
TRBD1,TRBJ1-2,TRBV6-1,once,CASSEATGNYGYTF,TGTGCCAGCAGTGAAGCGACAGGGAACTATGGCTACACCTTC
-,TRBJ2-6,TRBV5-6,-,CASSLYTGQTISGANVLTF,TGTGCCAGCAGCTTGTATACTGGCCAGACTATCTCTGGGGCCAACGTCCTGACTTTC
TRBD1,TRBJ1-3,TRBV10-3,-,CASRGTGTGNTIYF,TGTGCCTCTCGCGGGACAGGTACAGGAAACACCATATATTTT
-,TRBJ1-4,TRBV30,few,CAWSRDRSNEKLFF,TGTGCCTGGAGCCGAGACAGAAGTAATGAAAAACTGTTTTTT
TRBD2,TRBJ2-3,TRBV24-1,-,CATSDSERGPLSTQYF,TGTGCCACCAGTGATTCGGAGCGGGGGCCCCTGTCCACGCAGTATTTT
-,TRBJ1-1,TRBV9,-,CASSVRAYDPEAFF,TGTGCCAGCAGCGTGAGGGCTTACGACCCTGAAGCTTTCTTT
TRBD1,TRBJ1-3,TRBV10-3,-,CAIRKYGTGGKYTIYF,TGTGCCATCAGGAAGTACGGGACAGGGGGGAAATACACCATATATTTT
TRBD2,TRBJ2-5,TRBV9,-,CASSPSGGPGETQYF,TGTGCCAGCAGCCCTAGCGGGGGGCCGGGAGAGACCCAGTACTTC